Below are 18 T cell receptor beta chains sequenced from a single sample in a study of neoadjuvant anti-PD-1 for oral cavity cancer. Time point here: after neoadjuvant nivolumab, at surgical resection. Libraries were prepared by immunoSEQ multiplex PCR; TCRdb keeps only in-frame clonotypes and omits some of them. The sample records approximately 45,000 clones, approximately 80% being singletons. This specimen was PBMCs, taken after nivolumab (anti-PD-1) treatment. Receptor source: a person aged 35-79 years with oral cavity squamous cell carcinoma.

The chain has TRBV7-9 and TRBJ1-6; D gene uncertain. The V and J ends lost 8 bases and 6 bases respectively, with 11 bases between them. This CDR3 contains 13 residues. Germline values: CDR1 SEHNR, CDR2 FQNEAQ (reference sequence). CDR3 residues: CASAKDPNSPLHF. CDR3 nucleotides: TGTGCCAGCGCAAAGGATCCTAATTCACCCCTCCACTTT. Complete variable domain (other parts from reference TRBV7-9 and TRBJ1-6): DTGVSQNPRHKITKRGQNVTFRCDPISEHNRLYWYRQTLGQGPEFLTYFQNEAQLEKSRLLSDRFSAERPKGSFSTLEIQRTEQGDSAMYLCASAKDPNSPLHFGNGTRLTVT.

The table lists this clone with a count of one. The J gene is TRBJ2-1, the V gene TRBV6-5, with D uncertain. Germline V lookup: CDR1 MNHEY, CDR2 SVGAGI. This CDR3 is 14 amino acids long. V lost 4 bases and J 5 bases, leaving 12 bases between the germline ends. CDR3 sequence: CASSSLDMNNEQFF. The CDR3 region has the DNA TGTGCCAGCAGTTCCCTCGATATGAACAATGAGCAGTTCTTC.

Only one count was recorded for this clone. The chain recombines TRBV5-1 with TRBJ2-2; 8 positions agree with TRBD2. The CDR3 loop spans 15 amino acids. Germline V CDR1 and CDR2: SGHRS, YFSETQ. The V gene end was trimmed by 4 bases and the J gene end by 7 bases; junction bases not matched to a gene: 9. The CDR3 protein is CASSPPPGGFGELFF. The CDR3 nucleotides are TGCGCCAGCAGCCCTCCACCGGGGGGGTTCGGGGAGCTGTTTTTT.

The CDR3 region has the DNA TGTGCCAGCAGCTTCTCTGGAAACACCATATATTTT. Its translation: CASSFSGNTIYF. The chain has TRBV5-5 and TRBJ1-3, with D unclear. Germline-derived CDR1 and CDR2 are SGHKS and YYEKEE (reference sequence). V was trimmed by 2 bases and J by 0 bases, leaving 0 bases between them. The CDR3 totals 12 residues. The full variable domain, its missing parts supplied by reference TRBV5-5 and TRBJ1-3, is DAGVTQSPTHLIKTRGQQVTLRCSPISGHKSVSWYQQVLGQGPQFIFQYYEKEERGRGNFPDRFSARQFPNYSSELNVNALLLGDSALYLCASSFSGNTIYFGEGSWLTVV.

This chain connects TRBV28 to TRBJ1-3; D is unresolved. The V gene's germline CDR1 is MDHEN and CDR2 SYDVKM. The CDR3 is 14 residues long. Deletions cut 1 base from V and 0 bases from J, with 4 bases between. CDR3 sequence reads: CASSLYSSGNTIYF. DNA of the CDR3: TGTGCCAGCAGTTTATATAGCTCTGGAAACACCATATATTTT.

The V gene is TRBV7-9, the J gene TRBJ1-6; TRBD1 agrees at 7 bases. The V and J ends lost 5 bases and 8 bases, in that order; junction bases with no gene match: 6. In germline, CDR1 is SEHNR, CDR2 FQNEAQ (reference sequence). CDR3 length: 14 residues. The DNA for the CDR3 is TGTGCCAGCAGCCCGAGGGACAGCTATTCACCCCTCCACTTT. It encodes CASSPRDSYSPLHF.

The chain recombines TRBV13 with TRBJ1-2, with D uncertain. The germline V and J ends were trimmed by 5 bases and 4 bases, with 14 bases remaining between them. Germline assignment: CDR1 PRHDT and CDR2 FYEKMQ (reference sequence). The CDR3 sequence is 14 residues long. CDR3 amino acids: CASSRPPGSYGYTF. The CDR3, as DNA: TGTGCCAGCAGCCGACCCCCGGGCTCCTATGGCTACACCTTC.

The chain joins TRBV5-4 to TRBJ1-2; the D gene is possibly TRBD1 (5 bases). The CDR3 sequence is 15 residues long. CDR1 and CDR2 from the germline V gene are SGHNT and YYREEE (reference sequence). Trimming stripped 0 bases from V and 0 bases from J, with 9 bases between. The CDR3 DNA reads TGTGCCAGCAGCTTGGAGGCAGGGTCTAACTATGGCTACACCTTC. Encoded protein: CASSLEAGSNYGYTF.

The genes are TRBV27 and TRBJ2-1; 11 bases align to TRBD2. Germline assignment: CDR1 MNHEY and CDR2 SMNVEV (reference sequence). V shed 5 bases, J shed 8 bases, and the junction held 8 bases outside the gene matches. This CDR3 comprises 15 residues. CDR3 sequence: CASSPFTSGGHEQFF. As DNA, the CDR3 is TGTGCCAGCAGTCCTTTCACTAGCGGGGGTCATGAGCAGTTCTTC.

This clone was picked up a small number of times. V is TRBV2 and J is TRBJ1-4, with D perhaps TRBD1 (6 bases). Trimming left V 2 bases short and J 8 bases short, with 15 bases between. In germline, CDR1 is SNHLY, CDR2 FYNNEI. The CDR3 is 15 amino acids. DNA of the CDR3: TGTGCCAGCAGTGAATCGGGGGGCCGGGGCGAAAAACTGTTTTTT. It specifies CASSESGGRGEKLFF.

The chain combines TRBV7-6 with TRBJ2-6, with 7 positions matching TRBD1. The germline V gene encodes CDR1 SGHVS and CDR2 FNYEAQ. The CDR3 length is 17 residues. The V segment lost 5 bases and the J segment 4 bases; nucleotides outside the gene matches: 11. The CDR3 DNA is TGTGCCAGCAGCGGTCCGGGACAGAGATTAGGGGCCAACGTCCTGACTTTC. Its translation is CASSGPGQRLGANVLTF.

The rearrangement joins TRBV6-4 to TRBJ2-7, with D possibly matching TRBD2 (6 bases). CDR3 size: 14 residues. Germline-derived CDR1 and CDR2 are MRHNA and SNTAGT. V lost 4 bases and J 4 bases, leaving 14 bases between the germline ends. In DNA, the CDR3 is TGTGCCAGCAGTGCAGAAGCGGGCCCTTACGAGCAGTACTTC. This encodes CASSAEAGPYEQYF.

This clone was observed a single time. The V call is TRBV13, the J call TRBJ2-5; 10 bases agree with TRBD1. V lost 4 bases and J lost 3; bases outside the gene matches: 5. CDR1 PRHDT and CDR2 FYEKMQ come from the germline V gene (reference sequence). The CDR3 has 15 residues. In DNA form, the CDR3 reads TGTGCCAGCAGCTCCTCGGGACAGGGGAAAGAGACCCAGTACTTC. The encoded protein is CASSSSGQGKETQYF.

The genes are TRBV6-1 and TRBJ1-5; D not certain. Germline V gene lookup returns CDR1 MNHNS and CDR2 SASEGT. This CDR3 has 15 amino acids. V shed 6 bases and J shed 0 bases, with 12 bases lying between them. The CDR3 reads CASSWPPDSNQPQHF. CDR3 nucleotides: TGTGCCAGCAGCTGGCCACCCGATAGCAATCAGCCCCAGCATTTT.

This clone was seen at least ten times. The genes are TRBV2 and TRBJ2-6; D might be TRBD1 or TRBD2, each matching 5 bases. Trimming stripped 6 bases from V and 0 bases from J, with 9 bases between. The CDR3 runs 15 residues. The germline gives CDR1 SNHLY, CDR2 FYNNEI. The CDR3 sequence: CASRRDGSGANVLTF. The CDR3 DNA reads TGTGCCAGCAGGAGGGACGGCTCTGGGGCCAACGTCCTGACTTTC.

The V call is TRBV5-1, the J call TRBJ2-3; possibly TRBD1 for D (6 bases). The CDR3 covers 16 residues. Between the trimmed V and J ends, which lost 1 base and 6 bases, there was a span of 18 bases. Germline-derived CDR1 and CDR2 are SGHRS and YFSETQ. The CDR3 bases are TGCGCCAGCAGCTTGCCAGGGGCACCGGGACCGGATACGCAGTATTTT. It is translated as CASSLPGAPGPDTQYF.

This clone is medium-sized in the sample. This sequence joins TRBV7-8 and TRBJ1-2, with D unresolved. The CDR3 extends over 12 amino acids. V gave up 6 bases and J gave up 6 bases, with 11 bases separating them. Germline V gene data show CDR1 as SGHVS and CDR2 as FQNEAQ. The CDR3, as DNA: TGTGCCAGCAGTCGGTACGGGGATGGCTACACCTTC. It specifies CASSRYGDGYTF. Combining the CDR3 with reference TRBV7-8 and TRBJ1-2 gives the whole variable domain GAGVSQSPRYKVAKRGQDVALRCDPISGHVSLFWYQQALGQGPEFLTYFQNEAQLDKSGLPSDRFFAERPEGSVSTLKIQRTQQEDSAVYLCASSRYGDGYTFGSGTRLTVV.

The chain joins TRBV7-2 to TRBJ2-7, with 11 bases aligning to TRBD2. CDR3 length equals 18 residues. Per germline, CDR1 SGHTA and CDR2 FQGNSA. The junction had 14 bases not matched to a gene; V was cut back by 5 bases and J by 2 bases. The chain's CDR3 is CASSPGISGGARPYEQYF. The CDR3 DNA follows: TGTGCCAGCAGCCCGGGAATTAGCGGGGGGGCAAGGCCCTACGAGCAGTACTTC.